The 18 T cell receptor beta chains presented below share a single source sample, sequenced in a study of cytomegalovirus exposure and HLA in healthy donors. Primers for the PCR totalled 60 Vbeta and 13 Jbeta. Repertoires were generated with immunoSEQ multiplex PCR, while TCRdb's copy carries only in-frame clones and drops some. The table lists approximately 75,000 clones, 65% to 75% of them singletons. The sample taken for sequencing was PBMCs. The origin of the receptors is a woman aged 60-70 years in good health and CMV-seropositive.

The chain links TRBV2 to TRBJ2-5; D perhaps matches TRBD2 (5 bases). The DNA end favors TRBJ2-7, so the J call may be wrong. The CDR3 contains 11 residues. The germline CDR1 and CDR2 sequences are SNHLY and FYNNEI. The DNA of the CDR3 is TGTGCCAGTTCGGAGGTATACGAGCAGTACTTC. Translated: CASSEVYEQYF.

The CDR3 here is CSVGTGSGNTIYF. In DNA form, the CDR3 reads TGCAGCGTTGGTACAGGTTCTGGAAACACCATATATTTT. The chain is built from TRBV29-1 and TRBJ1-3; D is perhaps TRBD1 (5 bases). Germline lookup yields CDR1 SQVTM and CDR2 ANQGSEA. The CDR3 length is 13 residues. V gave up 4 bases and J gave up 1 base, with 8 bases separating them.

The chain carries TRBV30 and TRBJ2-5, with D possibly matching TRBD2 (6 bases). V lost 3 bases and J 5 bases, leaving 16 bases between the germline ends. The CDR3 has 14 residues. Germline CDR1 GTSNPN, CDR2 SVGIG (reference sequence). CDR3 sequence (DNA): TGTGCCTGGAGCCCCACTGGGGGGACGGAGACCCAGTACTTC. Residues: CAWSPTGGTETQYF.

This clone was observed a few times. The chain combines TRBV5-4 with TRBJ1-1; D ambiguous. The V gene's germline CDR1 is SGHNT and CDR2 YYREEE (reference sequence). V was shortened by 4 bases and J by 1 base, with 11 bases between the two germline ends. The CDR3 runs to 14 residues. CDR3 nucleotides: TGTGCCAGCAGCCCCACTTATGGGAACACTGAAGCTTTCTTT. This translates into CASSPTYGNTEAFF.

The chain combines TRBV9 with TRBJ1-4, with a tentative D call TRBD1 (6 bases). Between the trimmed V and J ends, which lost 3 bases and 0 bases, there was a span of 15 bases. This CDR3 is 17 amino acids long. The germline V gene has CDR1 SGDLS and CDR2 YYNGEE. CDR3 loop: CASSERGGFATNEKLFF. In DNA form, the CDR3 reads TGTGCCAGCAGCGAGAGGGGGGGGTTTGCAACTAATGAAAAACTGTTTTTT. The variable domain in full, completed from reference TRBV9 and TRBJ1-4, reads DSGVTQTPKHLITATGQRVTLRCSPRSGDLSVYWYQQSLDQGLQFLIQYYNGEERAKGNILERFSAQQFPDLHSELNLSSLELGDSALYFCASSERGGFATNEKLFFGSGTQLSVL.

The chain uses TRBV6-1 and TRBJ2-7, with 8 bases aligning to TRBD1. This CDR3 has 14 residues. Unmatched junction bases numbered 7, after V lost 4 bases and J lost 5 bases. Germline assignment: CDR1 MNHNS and CDR2 SASEGT. CDR3 in DNA: TGTGCCAGCAGTGGCTGGACAGGGACGGACGAGCAGTACTTC. Amino acid sequence: CASSGWTGTDEQYF.

This chain connects TRBV2 to TRBJ2-6, with D possibly matching TRBD2 (5 bases). V was trimmed by 6 bases and J by 0 bases, leaving 21 bases between them. In germline, CDR1 is SNHLY, CDR2 FYNNEI. This CDR3 is built from 19 residues. CDR3 sequence reads: CASRGSSRLAGSGANVLTF. The CDR3 DNA follows: TGTGCCAGCAGGGGGTCTTCCCGGCTAGCTGGCTCTGGGGCCAACGTCCTGACTTTC.

This clone was picked up one time. The chain has TRBV5-1 and TRBJ1-1; the match to TRBD1 covers 9 bases. The CDR3 extends over 14 amino acids. Germline values: CDR1 SGHRS, CDR2 YFSETQ. Losses at the gene ends were 2 bases for V and 6 bases for J; bases not matched to a gene: 5. CDR3 sequence reads: CASSFTGGVSEAFF. The DNA of the CDR3 is TGCGCCAGCAGCTTTACAGGGGGCGTTTCTGAAGCTTTCTTT.

V and J are TRBV5-1 and TRBJ1-3; 7 bases fit TRBD1. Germline lookup yields CDR1 SGHRS and CDR2 YFSETQ. Losses at the gene ends were 2 bases for V and 0 bases for J; bases not matched to a gene: 5. The CDR3 contains 16 residues. The CDR3 sequence is CASSLNRGRSGNTIYF. CDR3 in DNA: TGCGCCAGCAGCTTAAACAGGGGCCGCTCTGGAAACACCATATATTTT. The variable domain in full, completed from reference TRBV5-1 and TRBJ1-3, reads KAGVTQTPRYLIKTRGQQVTLSCSPISGHRSVSWYQQTPGQGLQFLFEYFSETQRNKGNFPGRFSGRQFSNSRSEMNVSTLELGDSALYLCASSLNRGRSGNTIYFGEGSWLTVV.

V and J are TRBV19 and TRBJ1-4; the match to TRBD1 covers 9 bases. The CDR3 contains 13 residues. J gave up 8 bases and V 6 bases, and 4 bases lay outside the gene matches. Germline values: CDR1 LNHDA, CDR2 SQIVND (reference sequence). CDR3 sequence reads: CASSKDRGEKLFF. CDR3 in DNA: TGTGCCAGTAGCAAGGACAGGGGCGAAAAACTGTTTTTT.

This clone showed up just once. Because the CDR3 is missing its conserved closing phenylalanine or tryptophan, this is likely a read error. The limits of the CDR3 on the DNA are not certain, so only TCRdb's listed CDR3 is given. The rearrangement links TRBV5-4 to TRBJ1-6; the D call in the table, TRBD1, was not verified against the DNA. The CDR3 totals 14 residues, both ends included. The germline V gene encodes CDR1 SGHNT and CDR2 YYREEE (reference sequence). This chain's CDR3 is CASSSGTADSPLQV.

As to this clone: This CDR3 fails to terminate in the conserved phenylalanine or tryptophan, so it likely reflects a read error. The V call is TRBV6-5, the J call TRBJ1-3; no clear D. The CDR3 spans 15 residues. Germline V CDR1 and CDR2: MNHEY, SVGAGI. The V end lost 2 bases, the J end lost 3 bases, and 11 bases lay between the germline ends. CDR3 DNA sequence: TGTGCCAGCAGTTACATTTCTGGAGGTGGAAACACCATATATGTT. It is translated as CASSYISGGGNTIYV.

V usage is TRBV19 and J usage is TRBJ1-1; D possibly corresponds to TRBD1 (5 bases). Germline loops: CDR1 LNHDA, CDR2 SQIVND (reference sequence). V was pared by 7 bases and J by 5 bases, with 8 bases between. This CDR3 has 11 residues. As DNA, the CDR3 is TGTGCCAGTATGGGGGGGACTGAAGCTTTCTTT. Residues: CASMGGTEAFF.

This clone occurred a few times. The gene calls are TRBV5-5 and TRBJ1-4; D is ambiguous. Germline values: CDR1 SGHKS, CDR2 YYEKEE (reference sequence). The length of the CDR3 is 16 residues. Trimming removed 0 bases at V and 3 bases at J, with 12 bases between. In DNA form, the CDR3 reads TGTGCCAGCAGCTTGGGGAGGAGGTCAGCTAATGAAAAACTGTTTTTT. As protein: CASSLGRRSANEKLFF.

The chain joins TRBV2 to TRBJ1-2; D is unclear. V lost 6 bases and J 8 bases, leaving 13 bases between the germline ends. Germline V gene lookup returns CDR1 SNHLY and CDR2 FYNNEI. The CDR3 runs to 12 residues. The CDR3 reads CASRADIEGYTF. The CDR3 DNA reads as TGTGCCAGCAGAGCCGACATAGAAGGCTACACCTTC.

The V gene is TRBV30, the J gene TRBJ2-7; 10 bases are shared with TRBD1. There are 13 residues in the CDR3. CDR1 GTSNPN and CDR2 SVGIG come from the germline V gene (reference sequence). V shed 1 base, J shed 6 bases, and the junction held 3 bases outside the gene matches. The DNA for the CDR3 is TGTGCCTGGAGTGAACGGACAGGGGGCGAGCAGTACTTC. Translating it yields CAWSERTGGEQYF.

V usage is TRBV6-1 and J usage is TRBJ2-2; the D is unclear. V lost 2 bases and J lost 4, with 17 bases in between. Germline CDR1 is MNHNS and CDR2 is SASEGT. CDR3 length: 17 residues. This CDR3 reads CASSEIQRPTRTGELFF. In DNA, the CDR3 is TGTGCCAGCAGTGAAATTCAGCGCCCAACCCGCACCGGGGAGCTGTTTTTT.

This chain joins TRBV6-5 and TRBJ2-5; D gene unclear. The V and J ends lost 0 bases and 4 bases respectively, with 12 bases between them. Germline loops: CDR1 MNHEY, CDR2 SVGAGI. The CDR3 totals 15 residues. DNA of the CDR3: TGTGCCAGCAGTTACTCGAGGAACAAAGGAGAGACCCAGTACTTC. Its translation: CASSYSRNKGETQYF.